This TCR beta chain was sequenced for a study of blood T cell repertoires in COVID-19. For the study at large: Acute-phase and convalescent COVID-19 samples originated in the United States, Italy and Spain. T cells, B-cell-depleted T cells, or PBMCs supplied cDNA or gDNA.

In the original processing: Reference gene primer amplification gave estimated nucleated cell counts. The assay was immunoSEQ multiplex PCR, and TCRdb's table has in-frame clones only and misses some. Clone size and V and J calls were adopted from that table, with D and trimming inferred from the DNA. The top ten clones hold 1.6% of a sample with more than 300,000 clones, around 88% of them seen once. The length of the CDR3 is 14 residues. Per the germline V gene, CDR1 is ENHRY and CDR2 is SYGVKD. V dropped 0 bases and J dropped 6 bases, with 9 bases sitting between them. Sequenced sample: peripheral blood. The chain couples TRBV10-3 to TRBJ2-1; TRBD2 is a possible D gene (5 bases). This receptor was identified in a woman in her twenties or thirties with COVID-19, enrolled during active disease. This CDR3 reads CAISESSAGNEQFF. The DNA for the CDR3 is TGTGCCATCAGTGAGTCGAGCGCGGGCAATGAGCAGTTCTTC.